What follows is one T cell receptor beta chain and its context. The sample is drawn from a study of shared clonotypes between healthy human individuals. Clones were sequenced by immunoSEQ multiplex PCR, and TCRdb holds only the in-frame ones, with some missing. Here the sample spans millions of clones, less than 95% being singletons. Terminally differentiated effector memory CD45RA+ cells were left out of the naive CD8 fraction, which was CD45RO-negative and positively selected for CCR7. Germline lookup yields CDR1 MNHNY and CDR2 SVGAGI (reference sequence). The CDR3 runs to 15 residues. With 7 bases removed from V and 3 bases from J, the gap between germline ends came to 19 bases.

Specimen: naive CD8+ T cells sorted from blood. V is TRBV6-6 and J is TRBJ2-7; tentatively, D is TRBD1 (5 bases). The clonotype originates from a young man in good health. CDR3 in DNA: TGTGCCAGCACCCTACGCATTGACAGCTACTACGAGCAGTACTTC. Translating it yields CASTLRIDSYYEQYF.